The rows below give T cell receptor beta chains drawn from one sample of a study of T cell responses to AZD1222 COVID-19 vaccine. Produced via immunoSEQ multiplex PCR; TCRdb's table is partial and in-frame only. The data show roughly 130,000 clones, over 75% seen once. The source material was peripheral blood, sampled on day 0 of AZD1222 vaccination. Receptors were obtained from an adult in good health. The CDR3 runs from the conserved cysteine through the conserved F or W. The D gene is left open where the match is weak.

d_gene,v_gene,j_gene,CDR3aa
.,TRBV30,TRBJ1-5,CAWGLEGWYQPQHF
.,TRBV13,TRBJ2-1,CASTPLGTYNEQFF
.,TRBV14,TRBJ2-3,CASSHSDTQYF
.,TRBV2,TRBJ1-5,CASSEVKGAPQHF
TRBD1,TRBV7-2,TRBJ1-4,CASSPTGSNEKLFF
.,TRBV6-4,TRBJ1-5,CASINLDNSLTLNQPQHF
.,TRBV4-2,TRBJ2-3,CASSQEPAGPTDTQYF
.,TRBV5-6,TRBJ1-6,CASSLGGNYNSPLHF
.,TRBV4-2,TRBJ2-2,CASSQDLGTGVSGELFF
.,TRBV6-2/TRBV6-3,TRBJ1-5,CASSPRGRGSNQPQHF
.,TRBV6-5,TRBJ1-4,CASKGGHTTNEKLFF
.,TRBV10-3,TRBJ2-3,CAISANSGGTDTQYF
.,TRBV25-1,TRBJ1-1,CASSKTFGGAEAFF
.,TRBV3-1/TRBV3-2,TRBJ1-5,CASSHGAGNQPQHF
.,TRBV6-5,TRBJ1-4,CASSSRRGGEEKLFF
.,TRBV19,TRBJ1-2,CASSALNRDGWNGYTF
TRBD2,TRBV6-6,TRBJ2-3,CASSYAPSGGLDTQYF
.,TRBV4-1,TRBJ2-7,CASSQDPGTGLMKQYF
TRBD1,TRBV11-2,TRBJ1-5,CASSLRGQGGPNQPQHF
.,TRBV9,TRBJ1-2,CASSVHLEFGGADGYTF
.,TRBV6-5,TRBJ2-3,CASSHPGSFTDTQYF
.,TRBV24-1,TRBJ2-7,CATSDLGDREQYF
.,TRBV19,TRBJ1-4,CASSPRDGTYEKLFF
.,TRBV5-1,TRBJ1-4,CASSLLPRGEKLFF
.,TRBV10-3,TRBJ1-2,CAISERSYKISHGYTF
TRBD1,TRBV10-3,TRBJ2-1,CATRLGDSSYNEQFF
.,TRBV10-3,TRBJ1-1,CAISEVPGSEAFF
.,TRBV5-1,TRBJ1-2,CASSLVGQVGDYTF
.,TRBV2,TRBJ1-5,CASSEEDRDYQPQHF